This T cell receptor (beta chain) emerged from a study of blood T cell repertoires in COVID-19. In the study overall: Sites across the United States, Italy and Spain contributed samples from acute and convalescent COVID-19.

The protocol was immunoSEQ multiplex PCR, while the TCRdb copy is restricted to in-frame clones and leaves out a portion. The sample lists 65,000 to 75,000 clones, about nine tenths occurring once. This TCR was recovered from a human donor with active COVID-19. The donor label of this sample is uncertain. Sequenced sample: peripheral blood.

For the CDR3, the DNA is TGTGCCAGTAGTATAGGGAGCGGGAGTTCCTACGAGCAGTACTTC. Translation: CASSIGSGSSYEQYF. The chain is built from TRBV19 and TRBJ2-7; 8 nucleotides line up with TRBD2. The CDR3 length is 15 residues. The junction had 3 bases not matched to a gene; V was cut back by 1 base and J by 1 base. Germline-derived CDR1 and CDR2 are LNHDA and SQIVND (reference sequence).